The present T cell receptor (beta chain) was sequenced within a study of control samples from healthy donors and cancer patients. Assay: immunoSEQ multiplex PCR; the TCRdb copy retains only in-frame clones and omits some. The sample records about 140,000 clones, 70% to 90% being singletons. The CDR3 contains 16 residues. V was clipped by 5 bases and J by 6 bases; unmatched bases: 5. The germline CDR1 and CDR2 sequences are KGHSH and LQKENI. Material for sequencing was blood. This sequence was found in a woman in her 30s in good health. The J gene is TRBJ2-1, the V gene TRBV18; TRBD2 matches 15 bases. Written as DNA, the CDR3 is TGTGCCAGCTCAGGACTAGCGGGAGGGCCGATCAATGAGCAGTTCTTC. It codes for CASSGLAGGPINEQFF.